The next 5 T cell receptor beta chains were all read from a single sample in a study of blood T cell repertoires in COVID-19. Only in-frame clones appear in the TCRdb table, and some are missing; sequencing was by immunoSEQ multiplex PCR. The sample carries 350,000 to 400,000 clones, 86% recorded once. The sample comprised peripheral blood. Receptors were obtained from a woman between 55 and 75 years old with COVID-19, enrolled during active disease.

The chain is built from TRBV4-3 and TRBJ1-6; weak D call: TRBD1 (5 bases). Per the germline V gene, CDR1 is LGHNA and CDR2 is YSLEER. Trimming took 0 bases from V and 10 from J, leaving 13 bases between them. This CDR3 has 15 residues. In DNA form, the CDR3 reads TGCGCCAGCAGCCAAGATTGGCAGGGAAACTCACCCCTCCACTTT. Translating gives CASSQDWQGNSPLHF.

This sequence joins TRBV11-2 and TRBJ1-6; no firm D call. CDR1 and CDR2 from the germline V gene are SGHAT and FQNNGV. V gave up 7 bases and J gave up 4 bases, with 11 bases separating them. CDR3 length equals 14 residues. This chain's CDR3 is CASTPSSYNSPLHF. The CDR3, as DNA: TGTGCCAGCACCCCTTCCAGTTATAATTCACCCCTCCACTTT.

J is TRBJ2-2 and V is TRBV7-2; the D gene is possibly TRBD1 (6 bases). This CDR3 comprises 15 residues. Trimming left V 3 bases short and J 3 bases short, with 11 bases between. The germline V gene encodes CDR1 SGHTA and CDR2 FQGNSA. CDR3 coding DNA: TGTGCCAGCAGCTTCCGGACAGAATACACCGGGGAGCTGTTTTTT. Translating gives CASSFRTEYTGELFF.

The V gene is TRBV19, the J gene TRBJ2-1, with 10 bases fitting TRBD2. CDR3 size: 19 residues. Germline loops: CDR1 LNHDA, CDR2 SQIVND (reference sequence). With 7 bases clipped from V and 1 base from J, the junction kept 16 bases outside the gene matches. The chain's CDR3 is CASTLDALAGASSYNEQFF. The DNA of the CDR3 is TGTGCCAGTACCCTCGACGCGCTAGCGGGGGCCTCTTCCTACAATGAGCAGTTCTTC.

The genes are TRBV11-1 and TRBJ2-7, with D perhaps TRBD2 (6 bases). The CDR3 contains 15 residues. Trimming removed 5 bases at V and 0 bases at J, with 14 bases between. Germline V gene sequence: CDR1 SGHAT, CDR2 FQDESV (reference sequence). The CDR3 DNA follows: TGTGCCAGCAGCCCAGCGGTCGGGAGCTCCTACGAGCAGTACTTC. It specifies CASSPAVGSSYEQYF.